What follows describes a single T cell receptor beta chain. Its antigen is not known. These data belong to a study of monozygotic twins with inflammatory bowel disease. The study subjected TCRalpha and TCRbeta cDNA to two nested PCRs of approximately 16 and 9 cycles. TCRdb derives one entry per CDR3 protein from the 5' RACE reads, leaving out DNA. This sample lists about 170,000 distinct CDR3 sequences; its ten largest clones have approximately 3%. This CDR3 has 19 residues. CDR1 MNHEY and CDR2 SMNVEV come from the germline V gene (reference sequence). Study results and caveats: IBD patients carried less diverse TCRbeta repertoires (inverse Simpson) than healthy co-twins. It was not supported that a single strong signal or clonotype was associated with IBD. Among the T cells, different subtypes could not be distinguished.

Sequenced input: blood. J is TRBJ2-2 and V is TRBV27; TCRdb's D gene call, TRBD1, goes unchecked for lack of DNA. The TCR comes from a human donor with ulcerative colitis or Crohn's disease, or a healthy co-twin of an affected twin (not recorded which). The CDR3 region is CASSPGLVRTGRNTGELFF.